This TCR beta chain stems from a study of blood T cell repertoires in COVID-19. As for the study in general: Donors in the United States, Italy and Spain gave samples during acute or convalescent COVID-19. Nucleic acid was either cDNA or gDNA, and it came from T cells, B-cell-depleted T cells, or PBMCs.

As processed by the authors: Amplification of reference gene primers was used by the study to estimate nucleated cell counts. Profiling relied on immunoSEQ multiplex PCR, and the TCRdb table lists in-frame clones only, not all of them. V and J calls and clone size come straight from that table; D and trimming were deduced from the DNA. The sample holds just under 350,000 clones, 90% to 95% seen once. The CDR3 extends over 15 amino acids. This sequence was found in a woman in her late teens or twenties who had recovered from COVID-19. The J gene is TRBJ1-2, the V gene TRBV21-1; no check of the table's D call, TRBD1, against the DNA was made. TRBV21-1 is a documented pseudogene. The specimen sequenced was peripheral blood. The DNA of the CDR3 is TGTGCCAGCAGCAAGGGTGCAGGGGCCTCCTATGGCTACACCTTC. Its protein product is CASSKGAGASYGYTF.